The entry below gives a single TCR beta chain sequence along with its context. Its matching antigen is unknown. The source of the sample is a study of T cell responses to AZD1222 COVID-19 vaccine. Study-wide findings and caveats: Among the donors, most were white British and more were female, and clonal diversity was possibly underestimated.

Profiling relied on immunoSEQ multiplex PCR, and the TCRdb table lists in-frame clones only, not all of them. This table has about 77,000 clones, approximately 92% appearing once. The CDR3 sequence is 17 residues long. Trimming removed 2 bases from V and 6 bases from J; junction bases left unmatched: 10. Germline values: CDR1 MNHEY, CDR2 SMNVEV (reference sequence). The sequence was collected from an adult who received the AZD1222 COVID-19 vaccine. The sample here was peripheral blood, taken 28 days after the second AZD1222 dose. This chain uses TRBV27 with TRBJ2-1; TRBD1 agrees at 10 bases. The CDR3 protein is CASSLNTGTGDGNEQFF. CDR3 sequence (DNA): TGTGCCAGCAGTTTAAATACCGGGACAGGGGACGGCAATGAGCAGTTCTTC.